The 26 T cell receptor beta chains given below trace back to one sample, sequenced in a study of T cell responses to AZD1222 COVID-19 vaccine. Clones were sequenced by immunoSEQ multiplex PCR, and TCRdb holds only the in-frame ones, with some missing. The sample holds about 180,000 clones, around 94% seen once. This sample comprised peripheral blood, obtained 28 days after the second AZD1222 dose. The receptor source for this set is an adult who received the AZD1222 COVID-19 vaccine.

J is TRBJ2-7 and V is TRBV6-5, with a weak D call TRBD2 (7 bases). The CDR3 spans 13 residues. Deletions cut 4 bases from V and 6 bases from J, with 13 bases between. The V gene's germline CDR1 is MNHEY and CDR2 SVGAGI. Here the CDR3 DNA reads TGTGCCAGCAGTTCCTCTAGGGGGGGCGAGCAGTACTTC. It encodes CASSSSRGGEQYF.

The chain employs TRBV5-1 and TRBJ1-2; possibly TRBD1 for D (5 bases). Trimming removed 4 bases from V and 4 bases from J, with 11 bases in between. CDR1 is SGHRS, CDR2 YFSETQ, per germline. This CDR3 is 13 amino acids long. The CDR3 loop is CASSRDSSYGYTF. CDR3 nucleotide sequence: TGCGCCAGCAGCAGAGACAGTTCCTATGGCTACACCTTC.

The CDR3 is CASVSSYNSPLHF. The CDR3 coding sequence is TGTGCCAGCGTGAGCTCCTATAATTCACCCCTCCACTTT. This chain uses TRBV2 with TRBJ1-6; D gene unclear. The CDR3 has 13 residues. Germline-derived CDR1 and CDR2 are SNHLY and FYNNEI. V shed 8 bases and J shed 0 bases, with 5 bases lying between them.

The chain combines TRBV7-3 with TRBJ1-1; D is unclear. In germline, CDR1 is SGHTA, CDR2 FQGTGA. The CDR3 is made up of 13 amino acids. The V gene lost 0 bases and the J gene lost 6 bases, with 8 bases spanning the gap. In DNA form, the CDR3 reads TGTGCCAGCAGCTTAACGCATTTGGCTGAAGCTTTCTTT. This codes for CASSLTHLAEAFF.

The J gene is TRBJ1-2, the V gene TRBV27; 9 bases align to TRBD1. The J segment lost 7 bases and the V segment lost 3 bases, leaving 6 bases of the junction unmatched. The CDR3 consists of 14 residues. Germline V CDR1 and CDR2: MNHEY, SMNVEV (reference sequence). CDR3 amino acids: CASSFRDRVGGYTF. The CDR3 DNA is TGTGCCAGCAGTTTCCGGGACAGGGTTGGTGGCTACACCTTC.

CDR3 DNA: TGTGCCAGCAGCGGGTCCCAGGGAATTTCTGGCTACACCTTC. Translation gives CASSGSQGISGYTF. The chain is built from TRBV9 and TRBJ1-2; TRBD1 is a possible D gene (5 bases). The CDR3 extends over 14 amino acids. The V gene's germline CDR1 is SGDLS and CDR2 YYNGEE. V was cut by 3 bases and J by 7 bases, with 16 bases left in between.

The rearrangement uses TRBV6-5 and TRBJ1-2; TRBD1 matches 7 bases. Germline V lookup: CDR1 MNHEY, CDR2 SVGAGI. The CDR3 consists of 14 residues. The trim removed 5 bases at V and 0 bases at J, leaving 3 bases unmatched. CDR3 residues: CASSRDSSNYGYTF. In nucleotides, the CDR3 is TGTGCCAGCAGTCGGGACAGTTCTAACTATGGCTACACCTTC.

The chain links TRBV2 to TRBJ2-7; unclear D gene. The length of the CDR3 is 15 residues. Germline V lookup: CDR1 SNHLY, CDR2 FYNNEI. The germline V and J ends were trimmed by 0 bases and 0 bases, with 9 bases remaining between them. DNA of the CDR3: TGTGCCAGCAGTGAAGCGCTGTACAGCTCCTACGAGCAGTACTTC. It specifies CASSEALYSSYEQYF.

The V gene is TRBV5-1, the J gene TRBJ1-2; TRBD1 matches 7 bases. CDR1 SGHRS and CDR2 YFSETQ come from the germline V gene. J was trimmed by 7 bases and V by 4 bases; bases with no gene match: 1. The length of the CDR3 is 11 residues. CDR3 sequence: CASSAGGGYTF. DNA of the CDR3: TGCGCCAGCAGCGCAGGGGGTGGCTACACCTTC.

The J gene is TRBJ2-1, the V gene TRBV7-2, with 13 bases matching TRBD2. The CDR3 extends over 15 amino acids. Germline V gene data show CDR1 as SGHTA and CDR2 as FQGNSA. The V gene end was trimmed by 1 base and the J gene end by 8 bases; junction bases not matched to a gene: 2. This CDR3 reads CASSLGTSGGYEQFF. CDR3 nucleotides: TGTGCCAGCAGCTTAGGGACTAGCGGGGGCTATGAGCAGTTCTTC.

The chain joins TRBV18 to TRBJ1-1; D is unclear. CDR1 and CDR2 from the germline V gene are KGHSH and LQKENI. The length of the CDR3 is 13 residues. The V and J ends lost 3 bases and 9 bases respectively, with 14 bases between them. CDR3 sequence (DNA): TGTGCCAGCTCACCCCGCGCCGAAGATAAAGCTTTCTTT. It specifies CASSPRAEDKAFF.

CDR3: CASSPSSGGAQETQYF. CDR3 bases: TGTGCCAGCAGCCCGAGTAGCGGGGGGGCCCAAGAGACCCAGTACTTC. The chain joins TRBV3-1 (or the pseudogene TRBV3-2) to TRBJ2-5; 11 nucleotides align to TRBD2. CDR3 length: 16 amino acids. The trim removed 4 bases at V and 1 base at J, leaving 5 bases unmatched. CDR1 LGHDT and CDR2 YNNKEL come from the germline V gene (reference sequence).

The genes are TRBV2 and TRBJ1-6; D possibly corresponds to TRBD1 (6 bases). Germline V gene sequence: CDR1 SNHLY, CDR2 FYNNEI. Trimming stripped 1 base from V and 2 bases from J, with 9 bases between. The CDR3 runs to 16 residues. The CDR3 DNA sequence: TGTGCCAGCAGTGAAGACAGGGCAACCTATAATTCACCCCTCCACTTT. This translates into CASSEDRATYNSPLHF.

The rearrangement joins TRBV28 to TRBJ2-1, with 8 positions matching TRBD1. This CDR3 comprises 15 residues. The V segment lost 3 bases and the J segment 6 bases; nucleotides outside the gene matches: 7. Germline assignment: CDR1 MDHEN and CDR2 SYDVKM. CDR3: CASSLSGGGFNEQFF. CDR3 nucleotides: TGTGCCAGCAGTTTGTCAGGGGGCGGATTCAATGAGCAGTTCTTC. Combining the CDR3 with reference TRBV28 and TRBJ2-1 gives the whole variable domain DVKVTQSSRYLVKRTGEKVFLECVQDMDHENMFWYRQDPGLGLRLIYFSYDVKMKEKGDIPEGYSVSREKKERFSLILESASTNQTSMYLCASSLSGGGFNEQFFGPGTRLTVL.

This clone was counted once. DNA for the CDR3: TGTGCCACCGACGCGGGCGGGAGTGGTAATGAGCAGTTCTTC. Translated, it gives CATDAGGSGNEQFF. The chain links TRBV19 to TRBJ2-1; 7 nucleotides align to TRBD2. Trimming at V came to 10 bases and at J to 7 bases, leaving 13 bases not matched to a gene. Germline V gives CDR1 LNHDA, CDR2 SQIVND (reference sequence). This CDR3 has 14 amino acids.

This chain links TRBV5-1 with TRBJ1-2; 7 bases map to TRBD1. V lost 3 bases, J lost 0 bases, and 2 bases stayed unmatched. CDR1 and CDR2 from the germline V gene are SGHRS and YFSETQ. This CDR3 region has 14 residues. CDR3 amino acids: CASSWGQTNYGYTF. CDR3 bases: TGCGCCAGCAGCTGGGGACAGACTAACTATGGCTACACCTTC.

This chain joins TRBV18 and TRBJ2-3; D ambiguous. The CDR3 runs to 15 residues. Germline lookup yields CDR1 KGHSH and CDR2 LQKENI. The ends were cut back, 4 bases at V and 0 bases at J, with 11 bases in the middle. This CDR3 reads CASSRRDFSTDTQYF. CDR3 DNA: TGTGCCAGCTCACGAAGAGATTTTAGCACAGATACGCAGTATTTT. Drawing the rest from reference TRBV18 and TRBJ2-3, the complete variable domain is NAGVMQNPRHLVRRRGQEARLRCSPMKGHSHVYWYRQLPEEGLKFMVYLQKENIIDESGMPKERFSAEFPKEGPSILRIQQVVRGDSAAYFCASSRRDFSTDTQYFGPGTRLTVL.

The CDR3, as DNA: TGTGCCAGCAGTTTGGACTATGGACCCTACCGGAGGGGGACCGGGGAGCTGTTTTTT. Its translation is CASSLDYGPYRRGTGELFF. The chain recombines TRBV27 with TRBJ2-2; D could derive from TRBD1 or TRBD2 (6 bases each). V was pared by 3 bases and J by 5 bases, with 25 bases between. Germline CDR1 is MNHEY and CDR2 is SMNVEV (reference sequence). CDR3 length: 19 residues.

The chain links TRBV6-2 or TRBV6-3 to TRBJ1-1; maybe TRBD1 (5 bases). CDR3 size: 12 residues. Per germline, CDR1 MNHEY and CDR2 SVGEGT. V lost 5 bases to trimming and J lost 10 bases, with 14 bases between them. This chain's CDR3 is CASSGTSPRAFF. CDR3 DNA: TGTGCCAGCAGTGGGACCTCCCCTCGAGCTTTCTTT.

The rearrangement joins TRBV5-1 to TRBJ1-6; D gene uncertain. Germline CDR1 SGHRS, CDR2 YFSETQ. This CDR3 has 14 amino acids. V was cut by 4 bases and J by 6 bases, with 11 bases left in between. The DNA of the CDR3 is TGCGCCAGCAGCGGCGACATGATTAATTCACCCCTCCACTTT. Its protein is CASSGDMINSPLHF.

Regarding this clone: Other DNA sequences in the sample encode the same CDR3. The rearrangement links TRBV5-4 to TRBJ1-1, with D unresolved. The germline gives CDR1 SGHNT, CDR2 YYREEE (reference sequence). The CDR3 spans 11 residues. Between the trimmed V and J ends, which lost 0 bases and 4 bases, there was a span of 1 base. The CDR3 DNA sequence: TGTGCCAGCAGCTTGGGCACTGAAGCTTTCTTT. Translating it yields CASSLGTEAFF.

This rearrangement joins TRBV3-1 (or the pseudogene TRBV3-2) to TRBJ1-1; D is perhaps TRBD1 (5 bases). Germline-derived CDR1 and CDR2 are LGHDT and YNNKEL (reference sequence). The CDR3 has 14 residues. The V end lost 4 bases, the J end lost 1 base, and 10 bases lay between the germline ends. The chain's CDR3 is CASSPRGANTEAFF. In DNA, the CDR3 is TGTGCCAGCAGCCCGAGAGGGGCGAACACTGAAGCTTTCTTT.

The J gene is TRBJ1-2, the V gene TRBV7-9; D is possibly TRBD1 (5 bases). Germline CDR1 and CDR2: SEHNR and FQNEAQ (reference sequence). The CDR3 runs to 15 residues. Trimming took off 1 base at V and 7 bases at J, with 16 bases between the two ends. The CDR3 nucleotides are TGTGCCAGCAGCTTAGAGTTTGGCAGGGAAGCTGGCTACACCTTC. It is translated as CASSLEFGREAGYTF.

The chain combines TRBV19 with TRBJ2-5, with 16 bases matching TRBD2. With V trimmed by 5 bases and J by 5 bases, 8 bases remained unmatched. The CDR3 loop spans 17 amino acids. CDR1 is LNHDA, CDR2 SQIVND, per germline (reference sequence). The DNA for the CDR3 is TGTGCCAGTAGTCCGAAAGGGACTAGCGGGAGGGCGGAGACCCAGTACTTC. Its translation is CASSPKGTSGRAETQYF.

The CDR3 DNA reads TGCAGCGTTAGAGACAGGCTAGTAGGAGCTTTCTTT. Translated, it gives CSVRDRLVGAFF. The chain carries TRBV29-1 and TRBJ1-1; maybe TRBD1 (6 bases). Germline CDR1 is SQVTM and CDR2 is ANQGSEA. The V end was cut by 5 bases, the J end by 10 bases, with 17 bases between. This CDR3 is built from 12 residues.

CDR3 DNA sequence: TGTGCCAGCAGCCTAACTAGCGGCTACGAGCAGTACTTC. Its translation is CASSLTSGYEQYF. The J gene is TRBJ2-7, the V gene TRBV2; 8 bases line up with TRBD2. V shed 6 bases and J 3 bases; nucleotides not matched to a gene: 4. Germline V gene lookup returns CDR1 SNHLY and CDR2 FYNNEI. There are 13 residues in the CDR3. Drawing the rest from reference TRBV2 and TRBJ2-7, the complete variable domain is EPEVTQTPSHQVTQMGQEVILRCVPISNHLYFYWYRQILGQKVEFLVSFYNNEISEKSEIFDDQFSVERPDGSNFTLKIRSTKLEDSAMYFCASSLTSGYEQYFGPGTRLTVT.